The T cell receptor (beta chain) under discussion was sequenced for a study of spatial heterogeneity in lung cancer. TCRdb re-derived calls from the 5' RACE reads in MiXCR, one entry per CDR3 protein. The data show approximately 81,000 distinct CDR3 sequences, around an eighth seen once. As for this clonotype: Its antigen remains unidentified.

Documented time point: sample taken at primary tumor resection. Researchers sequenced whole RNA taken from tumor, nontumor lung or frozen PBMC without sorting. The cohort: approximately 66 early-stage, untreated non-small cell lung cancer patients. Study-level points and caveats: Ubiquitous expanded tumor TCRs were seen in blood more at resection than at follow-up.

The V end was cut by 6 bases, the J end by 1 base, with 12 bases between. The CDR3 length is 14 residues. The germline CDR1 and CDR2 sequences are MNHEY and SVGEGT. The sequence was collected from a male donor with early-stage non-small cell lung cancer. The chain carries TRBV6-2 or TRBV6-3 and TRBJ2-5, with D perhaps TRBD1 or TRBD2 (5 bases each). The sequencing here drew on PBMCs, taken at surgery. CDR3: CASSYGATQETQYF. The CDR3 nucleotides read TGTGCCAGCAGCTACGGGGCCACCCAAGAGACCCAGTACTTC.